Below, 29 T cell receptor beta chains from the same sample are listed, as sequenced in a study of T cells in Graves' hyperthyroidism and ophthalmopathy. It was RNA transcripts that yielded the amplified TCR beta CDR3 regions. Carried out on the TCR CDR3, a first-round RT-PCR used the HTBI primer set. TCRdb redid the calling of the multiplex PCR reads with MiXCR, one entry per CDR3 protein. The sample yields around 700,000 distinct CDR3 sequences, about 19% seen once. What was sequenced was blood. The receptors originated from a woman aged 45-65 years with Graves' hyperthyroidism that later progressed to Graves' ophthalmopathy.

This clonotype appeared many times. J is TRBJ2-5 and V is TRBV20-1, with 10 bases that match TRBD1. Germline V gives CDR1 DFQATT, CDR2 SNEGSKA (reference sequence). Losses at the gene ends were 3 bases for V and 2 bases for J; bases not matched to a gene: 6. The CDR3 has 15 amino acids. CDR3 residues: CSASGTGVWQETQYF. Written as DNA, the CDR3 is TGCAGTGCTAGTGGGACAGGGGTGTGGCAAGAGACCCAGTACTTC.

This clonotype was seen only a few times. V is TRBV7-9 and J is TRBJ1-1; D gene ambiguous. Germline loops: CDR1 SEHNR, CDR2 FQNEAQ (reference sequence). The V and J ends lost 2 bases and 6 bases respectively, with 13 bases between them. CDR3 length equals 14 residues. The DNA for the CDR3 is TGTGCCAGCAGCTTACAAATGGCGACGGCTGAAGCTTTCTTT. This translates into CASSLQMATAEAFF.

There are many counts of this clonotype. The J gene is TRBJ2-7, the V gene TRBV15, with 7 bases identical to TRBD1. CDR1 and CDR2 (germline): LNHNV, YYDKDF (reference sequence). The CDR3 contains 17 residues. The V and J ends lost 2 bases and 1 base, in that order; junction bases with no gene match: 11. CDR3 coding DNA: TGTGCCACCAGCAGAAATGACAGGGCCGAAATTTCCTACGAGCAGTACTTC. It encodes CATSRNDRAEISYEQYF.

This clonotype was detected only a few times. This sequence joins TRBV20-1 and TRBJ1-1; 8 nucleotides agree with TRBD1. J was trimmed by 0 bases and V by 6 bases; bases with no gene match: 3. Germline V gene lookup returns CDR1 DFQATT and CDR2 SNEGSKA (reference sequence). CDR3 length: 13 amino acids. The CDR3 is CSAGQVLNTEAFF. CDR3 in DNA: TGCAGTGCGGGACAGGTTTTGAACACTGAAGCTTTCTTT.

This clonotype was recorded many times. In DNA form, the CDR3 reads TGCGCCAGCAGCTCGACCCGTTCGCGAGGCGCTTACGAGCAGTACTTC. Translated: CASSSTRSRGAYEQYF. The genes are TRBV5-1 and TRBJ2-7; D gene ambiguous. The V end was cut by 3 bases, the J end by 4 bases, with 20 bases between. The V gene's germline CDR1 is SGHRS and CDR2 YFSETQ. This CDR3 contains 16 residues.

This clonotype was counted at least ten times. The chain recombines TRBV6-2 or TRBV6-3 with TRBJ1-1; 7 nucleotides line up with TRBD1. V gave up 0 bases and J gave up 0 bases; unmatched junction bases: 10. Germline loops: CDR1 MNHEY, CDR2 SVGEGT. This CDR3 spans 18 amino acids. CDR3 sequence reads: CASSYSSWGQTMNTEAFF. CDR3 nucleotide sequence: TGTGCCAGCAGTTACTCGAGTTGGGGACAGACTATGAACACTGAAGCTTTCTTT.

The rearrangement joins TRBV10-3 to TRBJ2-7; TRBD2 aligns across 7 bases. The CDR3 spans 14 residues. The junction had 8 bases not matched to a gene; V was cut back by 8 bases and J by 1 base. In germline, CDR1 is ENHRY, CDR2 SYGVKD. CDR3 nucleotides: TGTGCCATCGGGGGAGGGATCCGTTCCTACGAGCAGTACTTC. Residues: CAIGGGIRSYEQYF.

This clonotype has only one observation. Being one base from a much bigger clone, this may be a read error. DNA of the CDR3: TGTGCCGGCAGCCCAGACCGAACAAGCTCCTACAATGAGCAGTTCTTC. This codes for CAGSPDRTSSYNEQFF. The chain has TRBV3-1 and TRBJ2-1, with D unresolved. The CDR3 totals 16 residues. Germline V CDR1 and CDR2: LGHDT, YNNKEL (reference sequence).

This clonotype was observed many times. DNA of the CDR3: TGTGCCAGCAGTGAATATCGGAAGGAGGCCGGGGAGCTGTTTTTT. The encoded protein is CASSEYRKEAGELFF. This chain joins TRBV2 and TRBJ2-2; D might be TRBD2 (5 bases). This CDR3 comprises 15 residues. Trimming pared 2 bases from V and 6 bases from J, leaving 13 bases between. CDR1 SNHLY and CDR2 FYNNEI come from the germline V gene.

Only a few counts were recorded for this clonotype. The V call is TRBV27, the J call TRBJ2-6; 9 bases fit TRBD1. Trimming at V came to 3 bases and at J to 0 bases, leaving 3 bases not matched to a gene. Germline loops: CDR1 MNHEY, CDR2 SMNVEV (reference sequence). The CDR3 is 17 amino acids. Written as DNA, the CDR3 is TGTGCCAGCAGTTTCGGGACAGGGCTCTCTGGGGCCAACGTCCTGACTTTC. This codes for CASSFGTGLSGANVLTF.

The sample holds a few counts of this clonotype. The rearrangement links TRBV6-1 to TRBJ1-1; unclear D gene. The CDR3 loop spans 16 amino acids. V shed 7 bases and J shed 3 bases, with 21 bases lying between them. Germline-derived CDR1 and CDR2 are MNHNS and SASEGT. The CDR3 nucleotides are TGTGCCAGCACCCGAAGGAGATGGGCCCCCGACACTGAAGCTTTCTTT. Protein product: CASTRRRWAPDTEAFF.

The table lists this clonotype with a few counts. The chain is built from TRBV27 and TRBJ2-5; perhaps TRBD2 as D (5 bases). V lost 5 bases, J lost 3 bases, and 10 bases lay in between. This CDR3 has 13 amino acids. Germline CDR1 and CDR2: MNHEY and SMNVEV (reference sequence). This CDR3 is CASSLGNEETQYF. As DNA, the CDR3 is TGTGCCAGCAGTCTCGGGAATGAAGAGACCCAGTACTTC.

This clonotype has more than one count but fewer than ten. The genes are TRBV15 and TRBJ1-4, with TRBD1 matching 12 bases. With 9 bases clipped from V and 1 base from J, the junction kept 3 bases outside the gene matches. CDR1 and CDR2 (germline): LNHNV, YYDKDF (reference sequence). This CDR3 has 15 amino acids. The CDR3: CATGQGAGTNEKLFF. The CDR3, as DNA: TGTGCCACGGGACAGGGGGCTGGAACTAATGAAAAACTGTTTTTT.

The CDR3 sequence is CASSAIQGAGNTIYF. The CDR3 DNA sequence: TGTGCCAGCAGCGCAATACAGGGAGCTGGAAACACCATATATTTT. The chain carries TRBV9 and TRBJ1-3, with a weak D call TRBD1 (6 bases). The CDR3 has 15 amino acids. V dropped 3 bases and J dropped 2 bases, with 12 bases sitting between them. The germline gives CDR1 SGDLS, CDR2 YYNGEE.

This clonotype came up many times. The chain recombines TRBV6-5 with TRBJ1-5, with a weak D call TRBD1 (6 bases). Trimming cost V 2 bases and J 0 bases, with 17 bases left between them. CDR1 is MNHEY and CDR2 is SVGAGI in the germline V gene. This CDR3 is 18 amino acids long. CDR3 nucleotide sequence: TGTGCCAGCAGTTACCCGCCCCCGGACAGAAATAGCAATCAGCCCCAGCATTTT. It encodes CASSYPPPDRNSNQPQHF.

On this clonotype: A read error is the likely source, as a far larger clone sits one nucleotide away. The J gene is TRBJ2-5, the V gene TRBV18; D is uncertain. The CDR3 is 13 residues long. Germline assignment: CDR1 KGHSH and CDR2 LQKENI. For the CDR3, the DNA is TGTGCCAGCTCACCACCGAGCCAAGGGACCCAGTACTTC. Protein: CASSPPSQGTQYF.

This clonotype showed up many times. The chain joins TRBV12-3 or TRBV12-4 to TRBJ1-5, with a weak D call TRBD1 (5 bases). V shed 5 bases and J shed 0 bases, with 17 bases lying between them. CDR3 length equals 17 residues. The DNA for the CDR3 is TGTGCCAGCAGTCCCTCTGTGGGGGGTAATAGCAATCAGCCCCAGCATTTT. This sequence encodes CASSPSVGGNSNQPQHF.

This clonotype was seen a handful of times. This rearrangement joins TRBV27 to TRBJ2-7; 10 bases align to TRBD1. Trimming took 8 bases from V and 5 from J; bases not matched to a gene: 3. Germline lookup yields CDR1 MNHEY and CDR2 SMNVEV (reference sequence). The CDR3 contains 12 residues. Here the CDR3 reads CASRDRGDEQYF. CDR3 coding DNA: TGTGCCAGCCGGGACAGGGGCGACGAGCAGTACTTC.

Ten or more counts support this clonotype. The chain uses TRBV6-1 and TRBJ1-1; D is possibly TRBD1 (6 bases). Germline values: CDR1 MNHNS, CDR2 SASEGT. Between the trimmed V and J ends, which lost 10 bases and 4 bases, there was a span of 16 bases. This CDR3 is 13 amino acids long. CDR3 loop: CATLGGRTTEAFF. The CDR3 DNA reads as TGTGCCACCCTGGGGGGGCGAACCACTGAAGCTTTCTTT.

The J gene is TRBJ1-2, the V gene TRBV14; a possible D gene is TRBD1 (5 bases). There are 18 residues in the CDR3. CDR1 and CDR2 from the germline V gene are SGHDN and FVKESK. V lost 0 bases to trimming and J lost 7 bases, with 24 bases between them. CDR3 bases: TGTGCCAGCAGCCAAGACGAATTGTGGGGACCGGTAAGCTCTGGCTACACCTTC. Its translation: CASSQDELWGPVSSGYTF.

The chain links TRBV4-1 to TRBJ2-4; D not certain. Germline lookup yields CDR1 MGHRA and CDR2 YSYEKL. V lost 1 base and J lost 0, with 10 bases in between. The CDR3 has 16 amino acids. The CDR3 spells CASSQVRNLAKNIQYF. The DNA for the CDR3 is TGCGCCAGCAGCCAAGTACGAAACCTAGCCAAAAACATTCAGTACTTC.

This chain joins TRBV5-1 and TRBJ1-1, with D possibly being TRBD1 (5 bases). Trimming took off 2 bases at V and 1 base at J, with 9 bases between the two ends. The CDR3 contains 14 residues. Germline CDR1 and CDR2: SGHRS and YFSETQ. CDR3 amino acids: CASSLWGGNTEAFF. In DNA form, the CDR3 reads TGCGCCAGCAGCTTATGGGGCGGGAACACTGAAGCTTTCTTT.

In its sample, this clonotype was seen a few times. DNA for the CDR3: TGTGCCAGCAGACTAACAGGGGGCGGAAGTCAGCCCCAGCATTTT. Translation gives CASRLTGGGSQPQHF. This sequence joins TRBV27 and TRBJ1-5, with TRBD1 matching 9 bases. Germline lookup yields CDR1 MNHEY and CDR2 SMNVEV (reference sequence). J gave up 6 bases and V 6 bases, and 9 bases lay outside the gene matches. This CDR3 contains 15 residues.

The rearrangement joins TRBV15 to TRBJ1-4, with D perhaps matching TRBD1 (5 bases). Trimming removed 1 base at V and 8 bases at J, with 14 bases between. The CDR3 is 15 amino acids. Germline lookup yields CDR1 LNHNV and CDR2 YYDKDF (reference sequence). The CDR3 sequence: CATSRAQGSGEKLFF. The CDR3 nucleotides are TGTGCCACCAGCAGAGCCCAGGGTAGTGGGGAAAAACTGTTTTTT.

The chain links TRBV5-1 to TRBJ2-2; D not certain. CDR3 size: 15 residues. V lost 0 bases and J 7 bases, leaving 13 bases between the germline ends. The germline V gene encodes CDR1 SGHRS and CDR2 YFSETQ. CDR3 in DNA: TGCGCCAGCAGCTTGGATACAACCCCGGGCGGGGAGCTGTTTTTT. Residues: CASSLDTTPGGELFF.

This clonotype occurred a few times. The V and J genes are TRBV5-1 and TRBJ2-5; tentatively, D is TRBD1 or TRBD2 (6 bases each). V lost 4 bases and J 5 bases, leaving 21 bases between the germline ends. Germline V gives CDR1 SGHRS, CDR2 YFSETQ. The CDR3 length is 16 residues. CDR3 DNA sequence: TGCGCCAGCAGCCCGCAACACGGGGGTCAGGGGGAGACCCAGTACTTC. Its translation is CASSPQHGGQGETQYF. Full variable domain (remainder filled in from reference TRBV5-1 and TRBJ2-5): KAGVTQTPRYLIKTRGQQVTLSCSPISGHRSVSWYQQTPGQGLQFLFEYFSETQRNKGNFPGRFSGRQFSNSRSEMNVSTLELGDSALYLCASSPQHGGQGETQYFGPGTRLLVL.

The table lists this clonotype with many counts. The rearrangement uses TRBV11-2 and TRBJ2-7, with 8 nucleotides matching TRBD2. The ends lost 3 bases at V and 4 bases at J; junction bases unmatched: 5. The CDR3 runs 14 residues. The germline V gene encodes CDR1 SGHAT and CDR2 FQNNGV. The CDR3 is CASSLVAGRYEQYF. CDR3 in DNA: TGTGCCAGCAGCTTGGTAGCGGGACGTTACGAGCAGTACTTC.

This clonotype occurred many times. This chain joins TRBV7-9 and TRBJ2-7, with TRBD2 as a possible D gene (5 bases). The V gene's germline CDR1 is SEHNR and CDR2 FQNEAQ (reference sequence). CDR3 size: 14 residues. V was clipped by 4 bases and J by 6 bases, with 16 bases between them. The CDR3 loop reads CASSSPGNYLEQYF. CDR3 in DNA: TGTGCCAGCAGCTCACCCGGGAATTACCTCGAGCAGTACTTC.

This clonotype showed up many times. The chain has TRBV5-1 and TRBJ1-1; no clear D. CDR3 size: 14 residues. Trimming left V 4 bases short and J 1 base short, with 11 bases between. The germline V gene encodes CDR1 SGHRS and CDR2 YFSETQ. CDR3: CASSPIQQNTEAFF. The CDR3 bases are TGCGCCAGCAGCCCAATACAGCAGAACACTGAAGCTTTCTTT. Drawing the rest from reference TRBV5-1 and TRBJ1-1, the complete variable domain is KAGVTQTPRYLIKTRGQQVTLSCSPISGHRSVSWYQQTPGQGLQFLFEYFSETQRNKGNFPGRFSGRQFSNSRSEMNVSTLELGDSALYLCASSPIQQNTEAFFGQGTRLTVV.